This TCR beta chain was found in a study of regulatory T cells in long-lasting Graves disease. Study-wide findings and caveats: When disease was persistent, TRBV28, TRBJ1-2 and TRBJ2-5 were the favored segments. The work looked only at peripheral blood and did not look at thyroid tissue. Newly diagnosed Graves' patients had higher TCR diversity than persistent ones.

A remark on this clonotype: Its matching antigen is unknown.

The CDR3 covers 14 residues. V trimming: 6 bases; J trimming: 5 bases; junction bases outside the gene matches: 10. CDR1 and CDR2 (germline): DFQATT, SNEGSKA (reference sequence). Sequencing libraries for TCR beta were prepared with iRepertoire HTBI primers and Arm-PCR of CDR3 regions. TCRdb itself ran the multiplex PCR reads through MiXCR, one entry per CDR3 protein. The sample includes roughly 500,000 distinct CDR3 sequences, roughly 13% of them seen just once. Described time point: newly diagnosed GD, antithyroid drugs for less than 3 months. Following extraction of RNA from PBMCs, that RNA was used to make the TCR library. Separately, the same data were catalogued under a study of T cells in Graves' hyperthyroidism and ophthalmopathy. That paper notes: HTBI primers were employed in a first-round RT-PCR of the TCR CDR3.

This specimen consisted of peripheral blood mononuclear cells (PBMCs), obtained at new diagnosis, from a patient treated with antithyroid drugs. This TCR was recovered from a man aged 30-40 years with Graves disease. The J gene is TRBJ2-7, the V gene TRBV20-1, with 10 positions matching TRBD1. The CDR3: CSAYRDRGFNEQYF. CDR3 nucleotides: TGCAGTGCCTACCGGGACAGGGGTTTCAACGAGCAGTACTTC.